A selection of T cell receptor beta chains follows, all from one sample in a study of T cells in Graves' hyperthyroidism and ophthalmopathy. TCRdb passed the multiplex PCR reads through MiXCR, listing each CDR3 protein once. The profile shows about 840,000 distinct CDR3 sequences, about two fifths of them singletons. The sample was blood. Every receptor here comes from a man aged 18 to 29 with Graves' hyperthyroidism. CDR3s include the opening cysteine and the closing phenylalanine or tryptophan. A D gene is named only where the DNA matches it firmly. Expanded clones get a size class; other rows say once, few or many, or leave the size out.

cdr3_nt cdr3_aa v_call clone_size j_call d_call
TGCGCCAGCGGACAGTTTGGGGACGCTGAAGCTTTCTTT CASGQFGDAEAFF TRBV5-1 - TRBJ1-1 -
TGTGCCAGCAGTGAGGACGGGACACCCTATAATTCACCCCTCCACTTT CASSEDGTPYNSPLHF TRBV10-3 - TRBJ1-6 -
TGTGCCAGCAGTTCGGGCAGGGTCGGCGAGCAGTACTTC CASSSGRVGEQYF TRBV27 - TRBJ2-7 -
TGCGCCAGCAGCGATGGGGGCCACCCTAAGAACACCGGGGAGCTGTTTTTT CASSDGGHPKNTGELFF TRBV4-1 once TRBJ2-2 -
TGTGCCAGCAGTCCGAAAGGGGTGGAAGAGACCCAGTACTTC CASSPKGVEETQYF TRBV5-4 - TRBJ2-5 -
TGCGCCAGCAGCTTAACAGGCTACGAGCAGTACTTC CASSLTGYEQYF TRBV7-2 many TRBJ2-7 -
TGCAGCGTAATTCCTGGGACAAATGCTGGAAACACCATATATTTT CSVIPGTNAGNTIYF TRBV29-1 many TRBJ1-3 -
TGCAGCGTCCCACTCGGAAACACCATATATTTT CSVPLGNTIYF TRBV29-1 - TRBJ1-3 -
TGTGCCACCAGCAGAGACCCGACAGGTCCCTCTGGAAAACTGTTTTTT CATSRDPTGPSGKLFF TRBV15 - TRBJ1-4 -
TGCAGCGTCCAGTTAGGTACCTCTGGAAACACCATATATTTT CSVQLGTSGNTIYF TRBV29-1 many TRBJ1-3 -
TGTGCCAGCAGCTCCGAGGGGGAGGGTGTCGGCTACACCTTC CASSSEGEGVGYTF TRBV9 - TRBJ1-2 -
TGTGCCAGCAGTGAAGACAGCTACACAGAAAAACTGTTTTTT CASSEDSYTEKLFF TRBV6-1 - TRBJ1-4 -
TGTGCCAGCTCACGACTAGGAAGAGAAGAGACCCAGTACTTC CASSRLGREETQYF TRBV19 - TRBJ2-5 -
TGCAGCTTAGGCGGGGGTGAAAAACTGTTTTTT CSLGGGEKLFF TRBV29-1 - TRBJ1-4 -
TGTGCCATCACCCGGACAGGGACCTCCGGGGCCAACGTCCTGACTTTC CAITRTGTSGANVLTF TRBV10-3 many TRBJ2-6 TRBD1
TGTGCCAGCAGGGAGGCCGGGGTGAATGAAAAACTGTTTTTT CASREAGVNEKLFF TRBV2 - TRBJ1-4 -
TGTGCTAGTACCTCCCTAGCGGGAGTGTCAGACTTC CASTSLAGVSDF TRBV7-3 - TRBJ2-7 TRBD2
TGTGCCAGCACCCCTAAGGGGGCCTACGAGCAGTACTTC CASTPKGAYEQYF TRBV11-1 - TRBJ2-7 -
TGTGCCAGCAGCTTCGGACAGGGGTGGAATTCACCCCTCCACTTT CASSFGQGWNSPLHF TRBV7-9 few TRBJ1-6 TRBD1